This T cell receptor beta chain was recovered during a study of blood T cell repertoires in COVID-19. Whole-study context: Nucleic acid was either cDNA or gDNA, and it came from T cells, B-cell-depleted T cells, or PBMCs.

CDR1 SNHLY and CDR2 FYNNEI come from the germline V gene. The CDR3 extends over 13 amino acids. Germline trimming cut 11 bases from V and 0 bases from J; bases unmatched to any gene: 6. Original processing notes: Quantification of nucleated cells was approximated via reference gene primer amplification. Profiled with immunoSEQ multiplex PCR; TCRdb holds only in-frame clones, not every one. That table gives V, J and clone size, and the DNA gave D and trimming. The sample lists some 400,000 clones, roughly nine tenths seen once, with around 1.1% in the top ten. Sample: PBMCs or T cells enriched from blood (not recorded which). The sequence came from a man aged 25 to 40 who had recovered from COVID-19. The V gene is TRBV2, the J gene TRBJ1-2; TRBD1 matches 7 bases. CDR3 sequence (DNA): TGTGCCCCCAGGGGGGCCTCTAACTATGGCTACACCTTC. This codes for CAPRGASNYGYTF. The whole variable domain, filled in from reference TRBV2 and TRBJ1-2, reads EPEVTQTPSHQVTQMGQEVILRCVPISNHLYFYWYRQILGQKVEFLVSFYNNEISEKSEIFDDQFSVERPDGSNFTLKIRSTKLEDSAMYFCAPRGASNYGYTFGSGTRLTVV.